This T cell receptor beta chain was sequenced during a study of shared clonotypes between healthy human individuals. Study background: Each donor contributed plates that comprised three CD4 naive, three CD4 memory, two CD8 naive and one CD8 memory.

In the sorted-subset replicate PCRs, roughly 210 ng DNA, 25,000 to 30,000 T cell genomes, was used. The data were produced by immunoSEQ multiplex PCR, yet TCRdb's version contains in-frame clones alone and is incomplete. Altogether millions of clones are present, around nine tenths being singletons, with the ten largest covering about 0.13%. Donors comprised only Caucasian adults living in Nashville, Tennessee. Worth noting for this clone: What it binds is not known. Other nucleotide sequences from this sample produce the same CDR3.

Whole-study results and caveats: What rarefaction showed was incomplete sorted-subset sequencing despite large depth.

The V gene lost 2 bases and the J gene lost 0 bases, with 11 bases spanning the gap. Germline assignment: CDR1 LNHDA and CDR2 SQIVND (reference sequence). This CDR3 comprises 16 residues. The source material was naive CD4+ T cells sorted from blood. Subset indicated: CD45RA+ positively selected. The receptor comes from a man aged 18 to 35 in good health. The chain is built from TRBV19 and TRBJ1-5, with a tentative D call TRBD1 (5 bases). Here the CDR3 reads CASSISGTVSNQPQHF. The CDR3 region has the DNA TGTGCCAGTAGTATATCCGGGACGGTTAGCAATCAGCCCCAGCATTTT. Drawing the rest from reference TRBV19 and TRBJ1-5, the complete variable domain is DGGITQSPKYLFRKEGQNVTLSCEQNLNHDAMYWYRQDPGQGLRLIYYSQIVNDFQKGDIAEGYSVSREKKESFPLTVTSAQKNPTAFYLCASSISGTVSNQPQHFGDGTRLSIL.